This T cell receptor (beta chain) was sequenced during a study of blood T cell repertoires in COVID-19. TCRdb keeps only in-frame clones here, not all; method: immunoSEQ multiplex PCR. The data hold 150,000 or so clones, with 65% to 85% observed a single time. In its sample, this clone was seen a few times. CDR1 and CDR2 from the germline V gene are SNHLY and FYNNEI. The CDR3 runs 16 residues. Germline trimming cut 6 bases from V and 2 bases from J; bases unmatched to any gene: 10. The chain has TRBV2 and TRBJ1-5, with 7 nucleotides matching TRBD1. This sequence was found in a man in his 70s who had been exposed to COVID-19. Sequencing was performed on PBMCs or T cells enriched from blood (not recorded which). CDR3 sequence: CASRKTGYGGNQPQHF. The CDR3 DNA follows: TGTGCCAGCAGGAAGACAGGGTACGGCGGCAATCAGCCCCAGCATTTT.